These 31 T cell receptor beta chains share one sample of origin, sequenced in a study of T cell responses to AZD1222 COVID-19 vaccine. Clones were read by immunoSEQ multiplex PCR, and TCRdb kept only the in-frame ones, dropping some. The repertoire has tens of thousands of clones, 88% of them found once; the top ten carry 2.5% to 3%. The source was peripheral blood, collected 28 days after the second AZD1222 dose. The receptors derive from an adult who received the AZD1222 COVID-19 vaccine.

This chain uses TRBV5-1 with TRBJ2-3; 9 bases fit TRBD2. Germline assignment: CDR1 SGHRS and CDR2 YFSETQ. The CDR3 is 15 amino acids. The V segment lost 5 bases and the J segment 2 bases; nucleotides outside the gene matches: 6. The CDR3 DNA follows: TGCGCCAGCAGTTTCTTAGCGGGGGCCACAGATACGCAGTATTTT. This translates into CASSFLAGATDTQYF.

V is TRBV2 and J is TRBJ2-7; 7 bases are shared with TRBD1. The CDR3 spans 12 residues. The trim removed 8 bases at V and 6 bases at J, leaving 7 bases unmatched. Germline loops: CDR1 SNHLY, CDR2 FYNNEI. The CDR3 nucleotides read TGTGCCAGCTCTGACAGGGTGAGCGAGCAGTACTTC. The encoded protein is CASSDRVSEQYF.

This clone was recorded only once. The chain couples TRBV19 to TRBJ1-6; D is undetermined. The CDR3 has 15 amino acids. V lost 3 bases, J lost 6 bases, and 12 bases lay in between. Germline lookup yields CDR1 LNHDA and CDR2 SQIVND (reference sequence). The CDR3 DNA is TGTGCCAGTAGTATTAGTACCGGCGGTAATTCACCCCTCCACTTT. Its translation is CASSISTGGNSPLHF. The full variable domain, in which reference TRBV19 and TRBJ1-6 provide the parts outside the CDR3, is DGGITQSPKYLFRKEGQNVTLSCEQNLNHDAMYWYRQDPGQGLRLIYYSQIVNDFQKGDIAEGYSVSREKKESFPLTVTSAQKNPTAFYLCASSISTGGNSPLHFGNGTRLTVT.

The rearrangement joins TRBV7-6 to TRBJ2-2, with D maybe TRBD1 (6 bases). With 5 bases removed from V and 0 bases from J, the gap between germline ends came to 13 bases. CDR1 and CDR2 (germline): SGHVS, FNYEAQ. The CDR3 is 16 amino acids. The CDR3 loop reads CASSKSTGTNTGELFF. The DNA for the CDR3 is TGTGCCAGCAGCAAAAGTACAGGGACGAACACCGGGGAGCTGTTTTTT.

The rearrangement joins TRBV10-3 to TRBJ2-2, with 10 bases lining up with TRBD1. The trim removed 2 bases at V and 6 bases at J, leaving 3 bases unmatched. The CDR3 consists of 15 residues. From germline, CDR1 is ENHRY and CDR2 SYGVKD. CDR3 DNA: TGTGCCATCAGTGAGGGGGGGACAGGGGCCGGGGAGCTGTTTTTT. Translated: CAISEGGTGAGELFF.

The chain has TRBV11-2 and TRBJ2-7; 8 bases fit TRBD1. V trimming: 6 bases; J trimming: 2 bases; junction bases outside the gene matches: 6. Germline CDR1 is SGHAT and CDR2 is FQNNGV. The CDR3 runs 14 residues. This chain's CDR3 is CASRPPGGAYEQYF. In nucleotides, the CDR3 is TGTGCCAGCAGGCCCCCAGGGGGCGCCTACGAGCAGTACTTC.

This clone has a single count. V and J are TRBV29-1 and TRBJ1-1, with D unclear. This CDR3 has 13 amino acids. The V gene's germline CDR1 is SQVTM and CDR2 ANQGSEA. The V end was cut by 6 bases, the J end by 1 base, with 12 bases between. CDR3 nucleotides: TGCAGCGTCCGAGAAGGGTCGAACACTGAAGCTTTCTTT. This translates into CSVREGSNTEAFF.

Remarks on this clone: The identical CDR3 is also encoded by other nucleotide sequences in the sample. The chain employs TRBV29-1 and TRBJ2-3; 7 positions match TRBD2. The CDR3 loop spans 13 amino acids. The V gene end was trimmed by 4 bases and the J gene end by 1 base; junction bases not matched to a gene: 2. Germline CDR1 reads SQVTM; CDR2 reads ANQGSEA. CDR3 loop: CSVGRGGTDTQYF. The DNA of the CDR3 is TGCAGCGTTGGCCGGGGGGGCACAGATACGCAGTATTTT.

The chain links TRBV5-1 to TRBJ2-3, with D hard to call. This CDR3 has 15 residues. V shed 0 bases and J shed 2 bases, with 10 bases lying between them. Per the germline V gene, CDR1 is SGHRS and CDR2 is YFSETQ. CDR3 bases: TGCGCCAGCAGCTTGGCGGCTCCTAACACAGATACGCAGTATTTT. It codes for CASSLAAPNTDTQYF.

The CDR3 region has the DNA TGTGCCATCAGTCAAGGGGGCCCCGGGGAGCTGTTTTTT. It specifies CAISQGGPGELFF. The chain uses TRBV10-3 and TRBJ2-2, with 7 positions matching TRBD1. CDR3 length equals 13 residues. J gave up 6 bases and V 5 bases, and 3 bases lay outside the gene matches. Germline V lookup: CDR1 ENHRY, CDR2 SYGVKD.

The genes are TRBV27 and TRBJ1-6, with D perhaps TRBD1 (5 bases). CDR1 is MNHEY and CDR2 is SMNVEV in the germline V gene (reference sequence). The CDR3 totals 16 residues. Trimming removed 3 bases at V and 7 bases at J, with 16 bases between. The chain's CDR3 is CASSFEGPNLNSPLHF. CDR3 sequence (DNA): TGTGCCAGCAGTTTCGAGGGGCCTAACCTCAATTCACCCCTCCACTTT.

The chain links TRBV5-1 to TRBJ2-1, with D perhaps TRBD1 (6 bases). Trimming cost V 0 bases and J 8 bases, with 6 bases left between them. Germline V lookup: CDR1 SGHRS, CDR2 YFSETQ. The CDR3 has 12 residues. The CDR3 DNA reads as TGCGCCAGCAGCTTGGAGGGGGATGAGCAGTTCTTC. Its translation: CASSLEGDEQFF.

For the CDR3, the DNA is TGTGCCAGCAGTCCCCGGACAGGGGTGGGCACCGGGGAGCTGTTTTTT. Its protein product is CASSPRTGVGTGELFF. This rearrangement joins TRBV5-4 to TRBJ2-2; 9 nucleotides agree with TRBD1. The CDR3 totals 16 residues. Germline trimming cut 5 bases from V and 4 bases from J; bases unmatched to any gene: 9. The V gene's germline CDR1 is SGHNT and CDR2 YYREEE (reference sequence).

The rearrangement links TRBV2 to TRBJ2-3; a weak D match, TRBD1 (5 bases). The germline V gene has CDR1 SNHLY and CDR2 FYNNEI. The CDR3 sequence is 15 residues long. V lost 2 bases and J 2 bases, leaving 11 bases between the germline ends. The CDR3 reads CASSERQGATDTQYF. CDR3 bases: TGTGCCAGCAGTGAACGCCAAGGGGCCACAGATACGCAGTATTTT.

The chain has TRBV7-2 and TRBJ1-3; 7 nucleotides match TRBD1. V was pared by 4 bases and J by 0 bases, with 3 bases of the junction left unmatched. CDR3 size: 15 residues. Germline values: CDR1 SGHTA, CDR2 FQGNSA. CDR3 sequence reads: CASSWTGLSGNTIYF. Here the CDR3 DNA reads TGTGCCAGCAGCTGGACAGGACTCTCTGGAAACACCATATATTTT.

CDR3 coding DNA: TGTGCCAGCATCTACAGGTTTCTCGGGGACTATGGCTACACCTTC. Translated: CASIYRFLGDYGYTF. The chain uses TRBV21-1 and TRBJ1-2. TRBV21-1 is reported as a pseudogene. The CDR3 covers 15 residues.

The rearrangement joins TRBV28 to TRBJ2-7; tentative D call: TRBD2 (5 bases). CDR3 size: 14 residues. V was pared by 5 bases and J by 7 bases, with 18 bases between. Germline CDR1 reads MDHEN; CDR2 reads SYDVKM. CDR3 coding DNA: TGTGCCAGCAGTCGGACTGAGCCGGGTAGAGAGCAGTACTTC. Amino acid sequence: CASSRTEPGREQYF.

Only one count was recorded for this clone. V and J are TRBV4-1 and TRBJ2-7, with 12 bases matching TRBD2. CDR3 size: 13 residues. CDR1 MGHRA and CDR2 YSYEKL come from the germline V gene. The V gene end was trimmed by 4 bases and the J gene end by 13 bases; junction bases not matched to a gene: 8. The CDR3 DNA reads TGCGCCAGCAGCCTCCCTGGGACTAGCGGGCAATACTTC. Its translation: CASSLPGTSGQYF.

The genes are TRBV19 and TRBJ1-5, with D unresolved. Germline CDR1 is LNHDA and CDR2 is SQIVND (reference sequence). Trimming removed 7 bases from V and 9 bases from J, with 16 bases in between. This CDR3 is built from 13 residues. This CDR3 is CASTRSWEGPQHF. The CDR3 nucleotides read TGTGCCAGTACCAGATCCTGGGAAGGGCCCCAGCATTTT. The full variable domain, in which reference TRBV19 and TRBJ1-5 provide the parts outside the CDR3, is DGGITQSPKYLFRKEGQNVTLSCEQNLNHDAMYWYRQDPGQGLRLIYYSQIVNDFQKGDIAEGYSVSREKKESFPLTVTSAQKNPTAFYLCASTRSWEGPQHFGDGTRLSIL.

The chain recombines TRBV28 with TRBJ2-1; D is uncertain. V was trimmed by 5 bases and J by 4 bases, leaving 3 bases between them. The CDR3 loop spans 11 amino acids. The germline CDR1 and CDR2 sequences are MDHEN and SYDVKM. For the CDR3, the DNA is TGTGCCAGCAGTCTATACAATGAGCAGTTCTTC. This translates into CASSLYNEQFF.

This clone was seen only a few times. V gene TRBV3-1 (or the pseudogene TRBV3-2) combines with J gene TRBJ1-2; D perhaps matches TRBD1 (5 bases). Trimming took 0 bases from V and 8 from J, leaving 10 bases between them. Per germline, CDR1 LGHDT and CDR2 YNNKEL (reference sequence). There are 13 residues in the CDR3. CDR3 residues: CASSQEGGRGYTF. As DNA, the CDR3 is TGTGCCAGCAGCCAAGAGGGGGGTAGGGGCTACACCTTC.

The rearrangement links TRBV6-5 to TRBJ1-2; D gene uncertain. The CDR3 sequence is 15 residues long. The germline V and J ends were trimmed by 8 bases and 3 bases, with 19 bases remaining between them. Germline V CDR1 and CDR2: MNHEY, SVGAGI. The CDR3 sequence: CASSRTVGRDYGYTF. Written as DNA, the CDR3 is TGTGCCAGCTCCCGGACGGTTGGGAGGGACTATGGCTACACCTTC.

This chain links TRBV18 with TRBJ1-4; 8 bases line up with TRBD1. V shed 5 bases and J 5 bases; nucleotides not matched to a gene: 4. CDR3 length: 14 residues. Per germline, CDR1 KGHSH and CDR2 LQKENI. CDR3 protein: CASSKGQGNEKLFF. DNA for the CDR3: TGTGCCAGCTCAAAAGGACAGGGAAATGAAAAACTGTTTTTT.

The J gene is TRBJ2-7, the V gene TRBV4-2; 11 bases fit TRBD2. After removal of 1 base from V and 3 bases from J, the junction contained 5 bases not matched to a gene. The CDR3 length is 16 residues. The germline V gene has CDR1 LGHNA and CDR2 YNFKEQ. The CDR3 coding sequence is TGTGCCAGCAGCCAAGCGCTAGCGGGGGGTCTCTACGAGCAGTACTTC. This encodes CASSQALAGGLYEQYF.

This rearrangement joins TRBV9 to TRBJ2-1; 7 nucleotides match TRBD2. Germline V gives CDR1 SGDLS, CDR2 YYNGEE. V was clipped by 4 bases and J by 7 bases; unmatched bases: 17. The CDR3 is 17 residues long. The CDR3 DNA reads TGTGCCAGCAGCACAACCGGGGGGTGGAAGATTTCGAATGAGCAGTTCTTC. Translation: CASSTTGGWKISNEQFF.

This clone came up once. The chain combines TRBV18 with TRBJ2-2; 8 positions match TRBD1. Per the germline V gene, CDR1 is KGHSH and CDR2 is LQKENI. The CDR3 consists of 15 residues. Germline trimming cut 2 bases from V and 4 bases from J; bases unmatched to any gene: 3. The CDR3 DNA is TGTGCCAGCTCACCAGCGACAGGGGCCACCGGGGAGCTGTTTTTT. Protein product: CASSPATGATGELFF.

The chain is built from TRBV10-3 and TRBJ1-2, with D tentatively TRBD1 (5 bases). Germline CDR1 ENHRY, CDR2 SYGVKD. CDR3 length equals 12 residues. V lost 2 bases and J lost 8, with 9 bases in between. This CDR3 is CAISEPGQGYTF. As DNA, the CDR3 is TGTGCCATCAGTGAGCCAGGGCAGGGCTACACCTTC.

The chain joins TRBV12-5 to TRBJ2-5, with no clear D. V gave up 6 bases and J gave up 2 bases, with 10 bases separating them. CDR3 length equals 13 residues. The germline V gene has CDR1 LGHNT and CDR2 FRNRAP. The CDR3 is CASGIGNQETQYF. CDR3 nucleotide sequence: TGTGCTAGTGGCATAGGGAATCAAGAGACCCAGTACTTC.

This clone occurred a few times. This CDR3 is CASSRVGNQPQHF. The CDR3 nucleotides read TGCGCCAGCAGCCGCGTCGGAAATCAGCCCCAGCATTTT. The chain joins TRBV5-1 to TRBJ1-5; D is unclear. V lost 4 bases and J 4 bases, leaving 9 bases between the germline ends. CDR3 length equals 13 residues. Germline V gene lookup returns CDR1 SGHRS and CDR2 YFSETQ.

The chain recombines TRBV11-1 with TRBJ2-1; possible D gene TRBD1, 5 bases. Trimming stripped 3 bases from V and 7 bases from J, with 16 bases between. This CDR3 has 15 amino acids. CDR1 and CDR2 (germline): SGHAT, FQDESV (reference sequence). The CDR3 nucleotides are TGTGCCAGCAGCTTGGGCCAGGGTAGTTTGAATGAGCAGTTCTTC. Protein: CASSLGQGSLNEQFF.

The chain links TRBV12-5 to TRBJ2-2; no clear D gene. Trimming shortened V by 3 bases and J by 2 bases, and 13 bases separated the two germline ends. Germline V CDR1 and CDR2: LGHNT, FRNRAP. The CDR3 spans 16 residues. The CDR3 loop reads CASGFKSSLNTGELFF. CDR3 DNA: TGTGCTAGTGGTTTCAAGAGCAGTCTTAACACCGGGGAGCTGTTTTTT.